This record looks at one T cell receptor beta chain sequence and its context. This record comes from a study of control samples from healthy donors and cancer patients. Method: immunoSEQ multiplex PCR; TCRdb's copy keeps in-frame clones and lacks some. The sample holds fewer than 95,000 clones, 90% to 95% seen once. This TCR was sampled from a man aged 30 to 45 in good health. Sequenced input: blood.

The CDR3 bases are TGTGCCAGCAGCTCCCCGGGAGGGGGGTCCTACAATGAGCAGTTCTTC. Protein sequence: CASSSPGGGSYNEQFF. This chain uses TRBV28 with TRBJ2-1; 8 nucleotides match TRBD2. The CDR3 totals 16 residues. The germline V gene has CDR1 MDHEN and CDR2 SYDVKM. The trim removed 6 bases at V and 1 base at J, leaving 8 bases unmatched.